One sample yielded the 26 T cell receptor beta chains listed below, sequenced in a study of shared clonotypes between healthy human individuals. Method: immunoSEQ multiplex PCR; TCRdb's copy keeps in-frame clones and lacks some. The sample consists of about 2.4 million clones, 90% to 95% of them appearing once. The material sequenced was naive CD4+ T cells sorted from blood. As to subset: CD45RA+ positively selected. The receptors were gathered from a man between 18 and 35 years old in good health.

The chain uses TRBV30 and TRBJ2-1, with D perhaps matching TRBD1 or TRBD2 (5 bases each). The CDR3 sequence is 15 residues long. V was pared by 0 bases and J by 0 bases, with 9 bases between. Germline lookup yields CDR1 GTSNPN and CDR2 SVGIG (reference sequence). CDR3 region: CAWSVSGSSYNEQFF. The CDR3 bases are TGTGCCTGGAGTGTATCAGGGAGCTCCTACAATGAGCAGTTCTTC. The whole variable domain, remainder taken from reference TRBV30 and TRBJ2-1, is SQTIHQWPATLVQPVGSPLSLECTVEGTSNPNLYWYRQAAGRGLQLLFYSVGIGQISSEVPQNLSASRPQDRQFILSSKKLLLSDSGFYLCAWSVSGSSYNEQFFGPGTRLTVL.

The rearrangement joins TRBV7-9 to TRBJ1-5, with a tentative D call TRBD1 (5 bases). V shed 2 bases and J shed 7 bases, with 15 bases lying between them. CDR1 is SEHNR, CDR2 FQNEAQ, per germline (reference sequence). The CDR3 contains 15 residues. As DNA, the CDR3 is TGTGCCAGCAGCTTATCTACAGGCACGGGACAGCCCCAGCATTTT. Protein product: CASSLSTGTGQPQHF.

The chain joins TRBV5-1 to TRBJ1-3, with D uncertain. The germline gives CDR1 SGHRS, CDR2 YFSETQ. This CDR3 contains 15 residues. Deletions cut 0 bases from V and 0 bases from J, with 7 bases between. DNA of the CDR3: TGCGCCAGCAGCTTGGAAGCCAACTCTGGAAACACCATATATTTT. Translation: CASSLEANSGNTIYF.

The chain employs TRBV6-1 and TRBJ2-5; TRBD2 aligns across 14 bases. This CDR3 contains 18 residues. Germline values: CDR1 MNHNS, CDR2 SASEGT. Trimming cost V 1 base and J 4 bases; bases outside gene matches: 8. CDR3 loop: CASSEGGTSGGGRETQYF. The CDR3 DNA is TGTGCCAGCAGTGAAGGTGGGACTAGCGGGGGCGGGCGAGAGACCCAGTACTTC.

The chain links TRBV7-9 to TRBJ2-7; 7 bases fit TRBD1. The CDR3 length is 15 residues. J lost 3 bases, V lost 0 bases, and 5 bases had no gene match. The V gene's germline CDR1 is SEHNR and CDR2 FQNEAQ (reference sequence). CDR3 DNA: TGTGCCAGCAGCTTAGCAGAGGGGGCCGGCTACGAGCAGTACTTC. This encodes CASSLAEGAGYEQYF.

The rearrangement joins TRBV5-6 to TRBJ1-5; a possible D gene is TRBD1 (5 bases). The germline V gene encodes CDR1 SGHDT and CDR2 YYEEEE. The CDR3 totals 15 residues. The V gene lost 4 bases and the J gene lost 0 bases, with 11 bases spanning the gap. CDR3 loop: CASSLGEISNQPQHF. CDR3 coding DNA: TGTGCCAGCAGCCTGGGGGAGATTAGCAATCAGCCCCAGCATTTT.

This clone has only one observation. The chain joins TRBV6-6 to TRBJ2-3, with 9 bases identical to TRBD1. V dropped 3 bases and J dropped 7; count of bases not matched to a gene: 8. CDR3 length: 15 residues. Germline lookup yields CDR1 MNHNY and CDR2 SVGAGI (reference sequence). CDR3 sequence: CASSYNPQGANTQYF. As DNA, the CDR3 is TGTGCCAGCAGTTATAATCCACAGGGGGCGAATACGCAGTATTTT.

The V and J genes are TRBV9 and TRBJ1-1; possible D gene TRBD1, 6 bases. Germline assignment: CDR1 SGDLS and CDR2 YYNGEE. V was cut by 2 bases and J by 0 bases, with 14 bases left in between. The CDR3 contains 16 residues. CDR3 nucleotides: TGTGCCAGCAGCGTCGGGTTAGGGGGTTTGAACACTGAAGCTTTCTTT. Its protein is CASSVGLGGLNTEAFF.

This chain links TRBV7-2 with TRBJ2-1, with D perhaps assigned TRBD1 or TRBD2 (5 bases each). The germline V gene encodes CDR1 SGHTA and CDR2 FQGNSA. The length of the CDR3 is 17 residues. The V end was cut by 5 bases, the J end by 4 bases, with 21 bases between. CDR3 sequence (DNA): TGTGCCAGCAGCGCAGAGGGCTGGGGCAGGGCATACAATGAGCAGTTCTTC. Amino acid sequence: CASSAEGWGRAYNEQFF.

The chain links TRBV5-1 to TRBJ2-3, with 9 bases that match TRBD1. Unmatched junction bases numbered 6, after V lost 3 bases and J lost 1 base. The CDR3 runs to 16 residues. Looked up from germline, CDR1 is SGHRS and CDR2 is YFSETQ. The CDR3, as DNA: TGCGCCAGCAGCTCCGGACAGGGGCGAGGCACAGATACGCAGTATTTT. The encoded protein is CASSSGQGRGTDTQYF.

The CDR3 spells CASSPPRTSSQETQYF. CDR3 nucleotides: TGTGCCAGCTCACCACCGAGAACGTCGAGCCAAGAGACCCAGTACTTC. The chain has TRBV18 and TRBJ2-5; D call uncertain. Germline values: CDR1 KGHSH, CDR2 LQKENI. There are 16 residues in the CDR3. Trimming took off 0 bases at V and 1 base at J, with 12 bases between the two ends.

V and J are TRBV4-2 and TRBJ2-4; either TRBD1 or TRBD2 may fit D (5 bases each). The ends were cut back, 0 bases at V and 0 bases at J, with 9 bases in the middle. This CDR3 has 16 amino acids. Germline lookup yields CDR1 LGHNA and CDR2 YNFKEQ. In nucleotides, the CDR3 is TGTGCCAGCAGCCAAGATCGGGGCCCAGCCAAAAACATTCAGTACTTC. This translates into CASSQDRGPAKNIQYF.

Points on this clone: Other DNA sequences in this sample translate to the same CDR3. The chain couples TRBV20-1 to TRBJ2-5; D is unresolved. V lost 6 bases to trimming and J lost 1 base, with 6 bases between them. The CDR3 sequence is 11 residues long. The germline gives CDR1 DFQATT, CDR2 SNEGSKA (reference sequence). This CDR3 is CSAAPQETQYF. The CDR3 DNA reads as TGCAGTGCGGCCCCCCAAGAGACCCAGTACTTC.

The CDR3 DNA follows: TGCGCCAGCAAGGGGGCCATTTCCACAGATACGCAGTATTTT. It yields the protein CASKGAISTDTQYF. The chain uses TRBV5-1 and TRBJ2-3; 7 nucleotides agree with TRBD1. The CDR3 spans 14 residues. Germline V gives CDR1 SGHRS, CDR2 YFSETQ. The V gene end was trimmed by 6 bases and the J gene end by 2 bases; junction bases not matched to a gene: 6.

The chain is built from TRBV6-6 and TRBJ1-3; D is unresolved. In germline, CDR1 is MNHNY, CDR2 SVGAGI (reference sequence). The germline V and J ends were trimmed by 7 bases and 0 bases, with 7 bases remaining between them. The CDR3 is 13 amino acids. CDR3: CASTMTSGNTIYF. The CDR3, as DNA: TGTGCCAGCACTATGACCTCTGGAAACACCATATATTTT.

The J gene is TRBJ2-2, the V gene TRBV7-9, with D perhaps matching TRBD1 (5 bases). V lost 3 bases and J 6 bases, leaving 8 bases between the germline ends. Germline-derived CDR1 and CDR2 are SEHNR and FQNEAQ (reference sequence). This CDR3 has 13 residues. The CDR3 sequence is CASSLSGPGELFF. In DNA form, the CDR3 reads TGTGCCAGCAGCTTGTCAGGGCCCGGGGAGCTGTTTTTT. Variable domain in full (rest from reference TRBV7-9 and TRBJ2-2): DTGVSQNPRHKITKRGQNVTFRCDPISEHNRLYWYRQTLGQGPEFLTYFQNEAQLEKSRLLSDRFSAERPKGSFSTLEIQRTEQGDSAMYLCASSLSGPGELFFGEGSRLTVL.

The CDR3 nucleotides read TGTGCCAGCAGTTACTCGGAGGGGTCGAATTCACCCCTCCACTTT. Encoded protein: CASSYSEGSNSPLHF. The chain is built from TRBV6-5 and TRBJ1-6; the D gene is possibly TRBD1 (5 bases). V lost 0 bases, J lost 7 bases, and 10 bases lay in between. The CDR3 spans 15 residues. The V gene's germline CDR1 is MNHEY and CDR2 SVGAGI.

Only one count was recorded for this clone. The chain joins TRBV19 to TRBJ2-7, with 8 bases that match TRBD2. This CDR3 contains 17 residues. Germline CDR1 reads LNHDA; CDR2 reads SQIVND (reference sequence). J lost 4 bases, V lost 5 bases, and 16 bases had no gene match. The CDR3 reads CASSLRGSGSRLYEQYF. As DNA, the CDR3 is TGTGCCAGTAGTCTTAGGGGGAGCGGGAGCCGATTGTACGAGCAGTACTTC.

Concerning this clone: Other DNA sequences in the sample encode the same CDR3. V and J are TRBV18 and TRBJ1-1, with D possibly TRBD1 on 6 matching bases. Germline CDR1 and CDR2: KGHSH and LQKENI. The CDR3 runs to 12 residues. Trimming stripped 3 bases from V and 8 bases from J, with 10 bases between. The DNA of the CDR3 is TGTGCCAGCTCACCGAGGCAGGGGGAAGCTTTCTTT. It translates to CASSPRQGEAFF.

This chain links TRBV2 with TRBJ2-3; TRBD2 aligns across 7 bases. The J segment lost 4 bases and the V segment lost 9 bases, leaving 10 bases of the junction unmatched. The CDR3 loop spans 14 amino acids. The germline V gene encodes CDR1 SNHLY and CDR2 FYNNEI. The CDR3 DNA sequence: TGTGCCAGTGATAGGGGACTACAATCAGATACGCAGTATTTT. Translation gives CASDRGLQSDTQYF. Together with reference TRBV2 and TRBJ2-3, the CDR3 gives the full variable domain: EPEVTQTPSHQVTQMGQEVILRCVPISNHLYFYWYRQILGQKVEFLVSFYNNEISEKSEIFDDQFSVERPDGSNFTLKIRSTKLEDSAMYFCASDRGLQSDTQYFGPGTRLTVL.

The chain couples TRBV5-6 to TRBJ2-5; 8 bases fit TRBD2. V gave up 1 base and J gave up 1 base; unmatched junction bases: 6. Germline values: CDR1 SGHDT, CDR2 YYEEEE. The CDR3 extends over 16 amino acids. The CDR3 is CASSLYGLAGQETQYF. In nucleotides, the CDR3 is TGTGCCAGCAGCTTGTACGGGCTAGCGGGCCAAGAGACCCAGTACTTC.

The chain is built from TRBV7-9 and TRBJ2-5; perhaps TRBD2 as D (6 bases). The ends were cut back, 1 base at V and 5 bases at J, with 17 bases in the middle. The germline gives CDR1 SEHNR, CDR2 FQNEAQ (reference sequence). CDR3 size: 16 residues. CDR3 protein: CASSLGGREERETQYF. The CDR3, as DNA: TGTGCCAGCAGCTTAGGTGGCAGGGAGGAACGGGAGACCCAGTACTTC.

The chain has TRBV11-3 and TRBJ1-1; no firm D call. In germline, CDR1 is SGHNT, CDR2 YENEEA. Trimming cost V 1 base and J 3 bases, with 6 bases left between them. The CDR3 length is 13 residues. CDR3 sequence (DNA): TGTGCCAGCAGCTTAGCCCCCCACACTGAAGCTTTCTTT. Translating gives CASSLAPHTEAFF.

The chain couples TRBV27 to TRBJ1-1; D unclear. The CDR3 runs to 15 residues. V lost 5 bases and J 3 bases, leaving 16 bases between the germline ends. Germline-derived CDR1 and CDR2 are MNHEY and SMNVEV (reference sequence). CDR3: CASSRELTAYTEAFF. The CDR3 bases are TGTGCCAGCAGTAGAGAACTGACCGCGTACACTGAAGCTTTCTTT.

The CDR3 nucleotides are TGTGCCAGCAGGCCCACCTTCACAGATACGCAGTATTTT. Its protein product is CASRPTFTDTQYF. This chain connects TRBV27 to TRBJ2-3; D gene unclear. This CDR3 region has 13 residues. V was trimmed by 6 bases and J by 2 bases, leaving 9 bases between them. Germline V CDR1 and CDR2: MNHEY, SMNVEV (reference sequence).

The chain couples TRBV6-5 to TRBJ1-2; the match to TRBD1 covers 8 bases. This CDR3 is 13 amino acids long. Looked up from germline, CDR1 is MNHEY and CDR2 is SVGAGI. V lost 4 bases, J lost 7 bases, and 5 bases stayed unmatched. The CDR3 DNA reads TGTGCCAGCAGTTCAGGGGGCGCCGGTGGCTACACCTTC. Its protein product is CASSSGGAGGYTF.